This T cell receptor (beta chain) was sequenced for a study of T-cell memory formation after mild COVID-19. After removal of 0 bases from V and 5 bases from J, the junction contained 5 bases not matched to a gene. Germline CDR1 MGHRA, CDR2 YSYEKL. The CDR3 totals 15 residues. This clonotype was observed a few times. 5'RACE with constant-segment primers built TCRalpha and TCRbeta cDNA libraries with UMIs. In TCRdb, the 5' RACE reads were re-called with MiXCR into one record per CDR3 protein. The table has fewer than 50,000 distinct CDR3 sequences, roughly 7% seen once. The sequence derives from an adult who had mild COVID-19 (a few samples of this study predate the infection). Cell type and time point are not known. The chain links TRBV4-1 to TRBJ1-2; 8 bases align to TRBD1. Sequencing was carried out using PBMCs or a T cell subset sorted from them (not recorded which). DNA of the CDR3: TGCGCCAGCAGCCAAGATCATGACAGGGGATATGGCTACACCTTC. Amino acids: CASSQDHDRGYGYTF.